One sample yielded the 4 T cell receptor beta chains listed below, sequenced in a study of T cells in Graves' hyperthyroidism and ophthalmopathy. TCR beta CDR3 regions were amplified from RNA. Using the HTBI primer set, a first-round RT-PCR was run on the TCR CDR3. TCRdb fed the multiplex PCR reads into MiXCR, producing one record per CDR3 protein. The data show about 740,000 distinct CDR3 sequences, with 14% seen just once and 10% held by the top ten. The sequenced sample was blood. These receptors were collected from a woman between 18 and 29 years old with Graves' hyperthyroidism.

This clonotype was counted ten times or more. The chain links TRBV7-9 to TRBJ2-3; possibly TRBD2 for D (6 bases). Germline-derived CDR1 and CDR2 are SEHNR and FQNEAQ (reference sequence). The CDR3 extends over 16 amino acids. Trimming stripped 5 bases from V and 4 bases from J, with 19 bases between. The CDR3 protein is CASSPRGRSYSDTQYF. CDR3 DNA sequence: TGTGCCAGCAGCCCCCGAGGGAGGTCATACTCAGATACGCAGTATTTT.

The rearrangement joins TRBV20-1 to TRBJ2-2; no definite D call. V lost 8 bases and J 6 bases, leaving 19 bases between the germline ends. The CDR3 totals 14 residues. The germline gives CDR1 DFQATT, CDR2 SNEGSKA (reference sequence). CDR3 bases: TGCAGTCTCCGAAAGACGGTTGGATCCGGGGAGCTGTTTTTT. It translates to CSLRKTVGSGELFF.

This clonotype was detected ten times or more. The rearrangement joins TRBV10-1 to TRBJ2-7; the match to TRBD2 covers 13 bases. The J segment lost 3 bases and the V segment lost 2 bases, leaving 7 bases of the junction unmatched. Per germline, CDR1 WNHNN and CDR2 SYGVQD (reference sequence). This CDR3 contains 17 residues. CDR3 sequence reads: CASSEGGTSGIGYEQYF. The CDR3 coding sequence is TGCGCCAGCAGTGAGGGCGGGACTAGCGGGATCGGCTACGAGCAGTACTTC.

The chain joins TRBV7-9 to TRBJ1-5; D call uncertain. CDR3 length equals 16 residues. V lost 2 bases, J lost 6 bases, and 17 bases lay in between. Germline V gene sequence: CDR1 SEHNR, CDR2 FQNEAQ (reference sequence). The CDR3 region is CASSLHAGPSRQPQHF. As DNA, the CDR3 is TGTGCCAGCAGCTTACATGCGGGCCCTAGTCGTCAGCCCCAGCATTTT.